These T cell receptor beta chains were read from a single sample in a study of T cells in localized non-small cell lung cancer. Clones were sequenced by immunoSEQ multiplex PCR, and TCRdb holds only the in-frame ones, with some missing. Altogether about 41,000 clones are present, around nine tenths being singletons, with the ten largest covering over 2.5%. This sample comprised peripheral blood, obtained before any cancer treatment. The receptors stem from a female donor over 55 with stage I squamous cell lung carcinoma. The CDR3 runs from the conserved cysteine through the conserved F or W. A D gene is named only where the DNA matches it firmly. Clone size, where shown, is once, few, many, or a class for clones that have expanded.

J gene	D gene	V gene	clone size	CDR3 protein	CDR3 DNA
TRBJ1-4	.	TRBV18	.	CASSPVRAGNEKLFF	TGTGCCAGCTCACCGGTTAGGGCTGGTAATGAAAAACTGTTTTTT
TRBJ2-5	.	TRBV19	.	CASSITQGGVETQYF	TGTGCCAGTAGTATCACCCAGGGAGGAGTGGAGACCCAGTACTTC
TRBJ2-7	TRBD1	TRBV7-8	few	CASSQDRDEQYF	TGTGCCAGCAGCCAGGACAGGGACGAGCAGTACTTC
TRBJ2-6	.	TRBV29-1	.	CSTQGAGANVLTF	TGCAGCACTCAAGGTGCTGGGGCCAACGTCCTGACTTTC
TRBJ2-6	.	TRBV18	once	CASSPPTGANVLTF	TGTGCCAGCTCACCCCCGACAGGGGCCAACGTCCTGACTTTC
TRBJ2-5	.	TRBV7-2	.	CASSPQRLGQRGETQYF	TGTGCCAGCAGCCCCCAGCGTCTAGGGCAGAGGGGGGAGACCCAGTACTTC
TRBJ2-1	.	TRBV4-3	.	CASSQEGSTGRSYNEQFF	TGCGCCAGCAGCCAAGAAGGATCAACGGGAAGGTCCTACAATGAGCAGTTCTTC
TRBJ2-3	TRBD2	TRBV4-3	.	CASSQDMGASGSTDTQYF	TGCGCCAGCAGCCAAGATATGGGAGCTAGCGGAAGCACAGATACGCAGTATTTT
TRBJ2-7	.	TRBV6-6	.	CASSYGNSYEQYF	TGTGCCAGCAGTTACGGAAACTCCTACGAGCAGTACTTC
TRBJ2-2	TRBD2	TRBV7-9	.	CASTSQWGGVNTGELFF	TGTGCCAGCACGTCCCAATGGGGGGGAGTAAACACCGGGGAGCTGTTTTTT
TRBJ2-5	TRBD2	TRBV11-2	.	CASSLWREGTGETQYF	TGTGCCAGCAGCTTATGGCGGGAGGGCACCGGGGAGACCCAGTACTTC
TRBJ2-7	.	TRBV23-1	.	CASPGTNEQYF	TGCGCCAGCCCTGGAACCAACGAGCAGTACTTC
TRBJ2-7	TRBD1	TRBV30	.	CAWSAGTGSIEQYF	TGTGCCTGGAGCGCCGGGACAGGGTCTATCGAGCAGTACTTC
TRBJ2-1	TRBD2	TRBV7-2	.	CASSIGTSGSSNEQFF	TGTGCCAGCAGCATCGGGACTAGCGGGAGTAGCAATGAGCAGTTCTTC
TRBJ2-7	.	TRBV7-8	once	CASSLVVESSYEQYF	TGTGCCAGCAGCTTAGTGGTGGAGAGCTCCTACGAGCAGTACTTC
TRBJ2-7	.	TRBV11-3	.	CASSLSTRLGEQYF	TGTGCCAGCAGCTTATCCACCAGGCTCGGGGAGCAGTACTTC
TRBJ2-7	.	TRBV5-1	.	CASSFKDTSSYEQYF	TGCGCCAGCAGCTTCAAGGACACTAGCTCCTACGAGCAGTACTTC
TRBJ1-2	TRBD1	TRBV15	.	CATSKPRDRGYTF	TGTGCCACCAGCAAACCCCGGGACAGGGGCTACACCTTC
TRBJ1-1	TRBD1	TRBV7-9	few	CASSFIGQGPNTEAFF	TGTGCCAGCAGCTTTATTGGACAGGGACCGAACACTGAAGCTTTCTTT
TRBJ2-5	.	TRBV10-3	.	CATSPMIQETQYF	TGTGCCACCTCCCCTATGATCCAAGAGACCCAGTACTTC
TRBJ2-7	.	TRBV7-9	.	CASSPPLRQRDSYEQYF	TGTGCCAGCAGCCCCCCGTTGCGACAGCGTGACTCCTACGAGCAGTACTTC
TRBJ2-5	.	TRBV14	few	CASSRLRGGKEETQYF	TGTGCCAGCAGCCGTTTGAGAGGAGGGAAGGAAGAGACCCAGTACTTC
TRBJ1-4	.	TRBV30	.	CAWSPERGWEKLFF	TGTGCCTGGAGTCCAGAAAGGGGGTGGGAAAAACTGTTTTTT
TRBJ2-3	TRBD2	TRBV5-1	.	CASSGMTSGRVSDTQYF	TGCGCCAGCAGCGGGATGACTAGCGGGAGGGTATCAGATACGCAGTATTTT
TRBJ2-3	TRBD2	TRBV7-2	.	CASSRTSRSDTQYF	TGTGCCAGCAGTCGGACTAGCAGGTCAGATACGCAGTATTTT
TRBJ2-6	.	TRBV19	.	CASSINGLPGANVLTF	TGTGCCAGTAGTATTAACGGGTTACCTGGGGCCAACGTCCTGACTTTC
TRBJ2-1	.	TRBV7-9	.	CASSWDVSYNEQFF	TGTGCCAGCAGCTGGGACGTCTCCTACAATGAGCAGTTCTTC
TRBJ1-3	.	TRBV5-1	.	CASSSDGPGNTIYF	TGCGCCAGCAGCTCCGACGGGCCTGGAAACACCATATATTTT
TRBJ2-4	.	TRBV18	.	CASSPRQGKNIQYF	TGTGCCAGCTCACCGCGGCAGGGAAAAAACATTCAGTACTTC
TRBJ2-7	TRBD2	TRBV6-7	.	CASSLGLAGGSYEQYF	TGTGCCAGCAGTTTGGGACTAGCGGGAGGCAGCTACGAGCAGTACTTC
TRBJ1-1	.	TRBV27	once	CASSTSGRRNTEAFF	TGTGCCAGCAGTACGTCAGGGAGAAGAAACACTGAAGCTTTCTTT
TRBJ2-5	.	TRBV30	.	CAWSVGSDLKETQYF	TGTGCCTGGAGTGTGGGAAGCGACCTAAAAGAGACCCAGTACTTC
TRBJ2-7	.	TRBV19	.	CASSIAGDYEQYF	TGTGCCAGTAGTATAGCGGGGGACTACGAGCAGTACTTC
TRBJ2-7	.	TRBV18	.	CASSPTSYEQYF	TGTGCCAGCTCACCGACCTCCTACGAGCAGTACTTC
TRBJ1-2	.	TRBV7-9	.	CASSPLQGRPGYGYTF	TGTGCCAGCAGCCCCCTTCAGGGACGTCCGGGATATGGCTACACCTTC
TRBJ2-6	.	TRBV6-5	.	CASRPTVSGANVLTF	TGTGCCAGCAGACCTACAGTTTCTGGGGCCAACGTCCTGACTTTC
TRBJ1-2	.	TRBV4-2	.	CASSPLQGGDYGYTF	TGTGCCAGCAGCCCCCTCCAGGGAGGCGACTATGGCTACACCTTC
TRBJ1-1	TRBD1	TRBV9	.	CASSLGQGATEAFF	TGTGCCAGCAGCCTGGGACAGGGTGCAACTGAAGCTTTCTTT
TRBJ1-2	TRBD1	TRBV5-8	.	CASSPGTGKPTYGYTF	TGTGCCAGCAGCCCGGGGACAGGGAAGCCTACTTATGGCTACACCTTC
TRBJ2-1	TRBD2	TRBV2	once	CASRRLAGNNEQFF	TGTGCCAGCAGAAGACTAGCGGGTAACAATGAGCAGTTCTTC